This T cell receptor (beta chain) came from a study of B cell selection in AIRE deficiency. Using immunoSEQ multiplex PCR, the repertoire was profiled, and TCRdb retains in-frame clones only, with some absent. The sample includes about 26,000 clones, roughly 90% seen only once; the top ten take about 1.1%. V lost 4 bases and J 5 bases, leaving 16 bases between the germline ends. This CDR3 region has 14 residues. Germline lookup yields CDR1 SGHRS and CDR2 YFSETQ. The regulatory T cell sort gate was CD4+CD25hiCD127low/negative. The sequence derives from a human donor in good health. The sample was CD4+CD25+ Tregs sorted from PBMCs. The rearrangement uses TRBV5-1 and TRBJ2-7; D gene ambiguous. For the CDR3, the DNA is TGCGCCAGCAGCCTCTACGGACCCACGAACGAGCAGTACTTC. Protein product: CASSLYGPTNEQYF.